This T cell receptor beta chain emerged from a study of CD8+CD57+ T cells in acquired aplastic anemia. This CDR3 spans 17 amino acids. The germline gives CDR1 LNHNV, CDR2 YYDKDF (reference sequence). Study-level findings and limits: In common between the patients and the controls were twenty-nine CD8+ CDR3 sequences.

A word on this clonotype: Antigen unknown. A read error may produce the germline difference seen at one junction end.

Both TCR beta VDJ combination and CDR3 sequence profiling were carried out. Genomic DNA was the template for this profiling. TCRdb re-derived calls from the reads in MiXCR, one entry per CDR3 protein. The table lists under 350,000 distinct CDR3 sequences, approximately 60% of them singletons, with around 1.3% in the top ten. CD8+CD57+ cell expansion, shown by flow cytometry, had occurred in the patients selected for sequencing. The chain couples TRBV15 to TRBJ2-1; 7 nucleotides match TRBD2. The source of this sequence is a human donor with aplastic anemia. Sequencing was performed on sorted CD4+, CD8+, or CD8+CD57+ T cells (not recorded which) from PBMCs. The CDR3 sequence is CASSQDPEGGGGNEQFF. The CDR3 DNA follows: TGTGCCAGCAGCCAGGACCCAGAGGGCGGGGGTGGCAATGAGCAGTTCTTC.